Only one count was recorded for the clone carrying this T cell receptor beta chain. The antigen is unknown. The sample originates from a study of graft-versus-host responses after intestinal transplantation. Sequenced by immunoSEQ multiplex PCR; TCRdb stores in-frame clones only, minus some. The table shows about 88,000 clones, with around 93% occurring only once. Looked up from germline, CDR1 is LGHNA and CDR2 is YSLEER. V trimming: 2 bases; J trimming: 5 bases; junction bases outside the gene matches: 6. The CDR3 contains 15 residues. The chain uses TRBV4-3 and TRBJ2-5, with TRBD1 identical over 9 bases. The clonotype comes from a human donor who was the organ donor for an intestinal transplant. The material was unstimulated CD4+ T cells sorted from spleen or lymph node cells, obtained before transplant. CDR3: CASSQRGDRVETQYF. The DNA for the CDR3 is TGCGCCAGCAGCCAACGGGGGGACAGGGTTGAGACCCAGTACTTC.